What follows is one TCR beta chain and its context. What it recognizes is unknown. One end of the junction fails to match germline, which may point to a read error. Sequencing was performed with immunoSEQ multiplex PCR; in TCRdb, only in-frame clones are kept and a portion is missing. The sample shows 2 million or so clones, roughly 95% of them seen only once. Memory CD4+ cells were the fraction left after CD45RA+ naive selection. The data were obtained in a study of shared clonotypes between healthy human individuals. Study results and limitations: A handful of donors had about 5.1% of their naive CD4 clonotypes in common. Larger estimated richness was generally seen in naive subsets than in memory subsets.

This CDR3 region has 14 residues. The germline CDR1 and CDR2 sequences are SGHVS and FQNEAQ. This chain uses TRBV7-8 with TRBJ2-7; TRBD1 aligns across 12 bases. Sequencing used naive CD4+ T cells sorted from blood. Sample subset: CD45RA+ positively selected. The receptor comes from a young man in good health. CDR3 amino acids: CASSGRDRGQVAHF. The CDR3 coding sequence is TGTGCCAGCAGCGGAAGGGACAGGGGGCAGGTTGCGCACTTC.